The present TCR beta chain was sequenced within a study of blood T cell repertoires in COVID-19. Study at large: From the United States, Italy and Spain came samples of acute and convalescent COVID-19. The cDNA or gDNA used as material had been derived from T cells, B-cell-depleted T cells, or PBMCs.

V was trimmed by 10 bases and J by 4 bases, leaving 16 bases between them. This CDR3 region has 13 residues. The germline CDR1 and CDR2 sequences are ENHRY and SYGVKD. In the original processing: Reference gene primer amplification yielded estimated nucleated cell counts. Libraries were prepared by immunoSEQ multiplex PCR; TCRdb keeps only in-frame clonotypes and omits some of them. The V and J calls and clone size come from that table; D and trimming were worked out from the DNA. Of some 460,000 clones in the sample, 80% to 90% are singletons; the top ten hold around 4.5%. V gene TRBV10-3 combines with J gene TRBJ1-2, with D tentatively TRBD1 (6 bases). Input material: peripheral blood. The clonotype comes from a young woman with acute or convalescent COVID-19. This CDR3 is CATRHRDSYGYTF. CDR3 sequence (DNA): TGTGCCACCCGTCACAGGGATAGCTATGGCTACACCTTC.